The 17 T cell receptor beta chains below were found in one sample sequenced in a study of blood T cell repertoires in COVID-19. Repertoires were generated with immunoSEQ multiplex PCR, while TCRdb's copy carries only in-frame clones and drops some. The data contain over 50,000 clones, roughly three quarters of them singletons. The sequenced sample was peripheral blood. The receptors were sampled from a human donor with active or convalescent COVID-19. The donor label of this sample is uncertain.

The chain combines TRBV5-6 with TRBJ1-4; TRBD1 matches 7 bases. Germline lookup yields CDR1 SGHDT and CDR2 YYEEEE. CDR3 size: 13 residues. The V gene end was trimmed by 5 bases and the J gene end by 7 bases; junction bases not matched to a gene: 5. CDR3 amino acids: CASRRGTVEKLFF. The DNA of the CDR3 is TGTGCCAGCAGGCGTGGGACAGTTGAAAAACTGTTTTTT. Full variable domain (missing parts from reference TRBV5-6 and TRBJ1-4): DAGVTQSPTHLIKTRGQQVTLRCSPKSGHDTVSWYQQALGQGPQFIFQYYEEEERQRGNFPDRFSGHQFPNYSSELNVNALLLGDSALYLCASRRGTVEKLFFGSGTQLSVL.

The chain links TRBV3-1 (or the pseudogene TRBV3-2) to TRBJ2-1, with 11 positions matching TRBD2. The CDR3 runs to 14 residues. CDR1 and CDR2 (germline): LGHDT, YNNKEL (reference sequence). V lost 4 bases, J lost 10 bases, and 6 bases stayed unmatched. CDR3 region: CASSRNSGREEQFF. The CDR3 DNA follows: TGTGCCAGCAGCCGTAATAGCGGGAGGGAGGAGCAGTTCTTC.

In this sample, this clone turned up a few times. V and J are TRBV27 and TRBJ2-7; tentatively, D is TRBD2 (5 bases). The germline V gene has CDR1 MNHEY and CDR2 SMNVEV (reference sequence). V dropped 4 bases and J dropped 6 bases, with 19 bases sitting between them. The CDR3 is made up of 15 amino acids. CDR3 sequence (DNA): TGTGCCAGCAGTTCCCCGACGACCGAAGAGGGCGAGCAGTACTTC. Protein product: CASSSPTTEEGEQYF.

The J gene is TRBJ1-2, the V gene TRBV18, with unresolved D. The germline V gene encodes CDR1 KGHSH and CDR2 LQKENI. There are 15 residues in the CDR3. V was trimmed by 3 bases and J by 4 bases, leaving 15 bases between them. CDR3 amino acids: CASSPFGREAYGYTF. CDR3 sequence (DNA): TGTGCCAGCTCACCTTTCGGGAGGGAGGCCTATGGCTACACCTTC.

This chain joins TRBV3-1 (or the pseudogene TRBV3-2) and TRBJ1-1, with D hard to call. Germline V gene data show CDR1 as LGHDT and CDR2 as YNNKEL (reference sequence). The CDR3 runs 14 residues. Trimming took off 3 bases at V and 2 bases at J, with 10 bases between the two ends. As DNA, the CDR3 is TGTGCCAGCAGCCACCGGGAACTAAACACTGAAGCTTTCTTT. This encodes CASSHRELNTEAFF.

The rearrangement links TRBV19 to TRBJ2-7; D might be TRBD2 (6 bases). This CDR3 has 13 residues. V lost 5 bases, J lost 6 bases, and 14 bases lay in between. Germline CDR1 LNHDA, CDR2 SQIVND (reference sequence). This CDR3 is CASSEFGGREQYF. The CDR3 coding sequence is TGTGCCAGTAGTGAATTCGGGGGTCGCGAGCAGTACTTC. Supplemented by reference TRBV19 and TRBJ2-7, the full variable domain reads DGGITQSPKYLFRKEGQNVTLSCEQNLNHDAMYWYRQDPGQGLRLIYYSQIVNDFQKGDIAEGYSVSREKKESFPLTVTSAQKNPTAFYLCASSEFGGREQYFGPGTRLTVT.

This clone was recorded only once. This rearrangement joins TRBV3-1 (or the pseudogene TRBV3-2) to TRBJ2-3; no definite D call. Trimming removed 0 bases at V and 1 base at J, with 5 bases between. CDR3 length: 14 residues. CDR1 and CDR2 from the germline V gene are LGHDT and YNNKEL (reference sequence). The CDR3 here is CASSQDRGTDTQYF. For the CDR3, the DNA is TGTGCCAGCAGCCAAGATCGCGGCACAGATACGCAGTATTTT.

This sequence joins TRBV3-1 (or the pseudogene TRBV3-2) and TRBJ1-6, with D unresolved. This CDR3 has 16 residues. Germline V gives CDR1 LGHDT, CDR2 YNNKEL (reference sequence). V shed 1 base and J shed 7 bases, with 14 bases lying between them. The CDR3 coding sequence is TGTGCCAGCAGCCAAGGGGCGCCAGCGGCAAATTCACCCCTCCACTTT. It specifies CASSQGAPAANSPLHF.

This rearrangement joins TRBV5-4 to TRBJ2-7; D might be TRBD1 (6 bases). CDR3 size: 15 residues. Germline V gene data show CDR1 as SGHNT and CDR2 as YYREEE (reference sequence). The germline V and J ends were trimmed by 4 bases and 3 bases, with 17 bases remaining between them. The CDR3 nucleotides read TGTGCCAGCAGCAGGGCCGGGACAAAGGTCTACGAGCAGTACTTC. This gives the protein CASSRAGTKVYEQYF.

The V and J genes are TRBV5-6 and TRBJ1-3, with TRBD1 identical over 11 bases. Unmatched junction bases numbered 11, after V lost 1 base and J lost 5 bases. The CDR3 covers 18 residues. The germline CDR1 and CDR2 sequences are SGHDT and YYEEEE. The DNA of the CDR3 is TGTGCCAGCAGCTTGTCTTACTTAGGACAGGGGGCAAGAAACACCATATATTTT. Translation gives CASSLSYLGQGARNTIYF.

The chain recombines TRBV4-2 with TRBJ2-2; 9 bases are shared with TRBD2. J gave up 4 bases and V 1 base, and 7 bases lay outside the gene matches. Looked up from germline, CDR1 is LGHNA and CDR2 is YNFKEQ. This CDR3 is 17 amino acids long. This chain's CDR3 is CASSQGGSGSPTGELFF. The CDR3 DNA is TGTGCCAGCAGCCAAGGAGGTAGCGGGAGCCCCACCGGGGAGCTGTTTTTT.

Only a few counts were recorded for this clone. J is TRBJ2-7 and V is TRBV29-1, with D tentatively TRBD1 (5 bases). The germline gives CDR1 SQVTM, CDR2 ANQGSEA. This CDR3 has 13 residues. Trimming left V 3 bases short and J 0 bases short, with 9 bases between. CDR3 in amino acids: CSVEGQSSYEQYF. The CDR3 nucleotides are TGCAGCGTTGAGGGGCAGTCCTCCTACGAGCAGTACTTC.

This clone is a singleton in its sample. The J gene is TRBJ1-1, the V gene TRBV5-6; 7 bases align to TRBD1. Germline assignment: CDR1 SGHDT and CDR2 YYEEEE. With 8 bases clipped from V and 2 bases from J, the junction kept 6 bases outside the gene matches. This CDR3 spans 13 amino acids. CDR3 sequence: CASTGQLNTEAFF. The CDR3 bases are TGTGCCAGTACGGGACAGCTAAACACTGAAGCTTTCTTT. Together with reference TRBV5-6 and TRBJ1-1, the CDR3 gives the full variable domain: DAGVTQSPTHLIKTRGQQVTLRCSPKSGHDTVSWYQQALGQGPQFIFQYYEEEERQRGNFPDRFSGHQFPNYSSELNVNALLLGDSALYLCASTGQLNTEAFFGQGTRLTVV.

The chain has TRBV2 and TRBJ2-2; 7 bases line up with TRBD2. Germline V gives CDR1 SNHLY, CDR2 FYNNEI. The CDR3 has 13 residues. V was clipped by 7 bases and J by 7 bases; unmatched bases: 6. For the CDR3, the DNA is TGTGCCAGCAACGGGGAGGGGATCGGGGAGCTGTTTTTT. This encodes CASNGEGIGELFF.

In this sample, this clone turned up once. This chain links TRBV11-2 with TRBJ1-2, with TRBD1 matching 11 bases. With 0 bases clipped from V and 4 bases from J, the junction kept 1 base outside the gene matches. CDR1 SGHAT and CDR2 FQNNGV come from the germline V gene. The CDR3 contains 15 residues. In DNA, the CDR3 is TGTGCCAGCAGCTTAGAGGGACAGGGGGGCTATGGCTACACCTTC. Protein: CASSLEGQGGYGYTF. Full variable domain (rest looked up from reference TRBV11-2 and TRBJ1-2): EAGVAQSPRYKIIEKRQSVAFWCNPISGHATLYWYQQILGQGPKLLIQFQNNGVVDDSQLPKDRFSAERLKGVDSTLKIQPAKLEDSAVYLCASSLEGQGGYGYTFGSGTRLTVV.

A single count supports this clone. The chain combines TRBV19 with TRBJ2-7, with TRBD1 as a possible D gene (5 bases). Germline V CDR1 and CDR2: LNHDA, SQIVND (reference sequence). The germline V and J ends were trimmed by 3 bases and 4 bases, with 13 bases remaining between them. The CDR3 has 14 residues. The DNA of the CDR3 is TGTGCCAGTAGTATTCGGTGGGGCCCTTACGAGCAGTACTTC. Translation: CASSIRWGPYEQYF.

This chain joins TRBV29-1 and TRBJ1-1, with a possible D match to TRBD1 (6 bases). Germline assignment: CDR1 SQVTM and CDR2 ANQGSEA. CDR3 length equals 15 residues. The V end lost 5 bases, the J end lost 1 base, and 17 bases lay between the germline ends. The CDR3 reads CSVTPPRTENTEAFF. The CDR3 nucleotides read TGCAGCGTTACCCCTCCCCGGACAGAGAACACTGAAGCTTTCTTT.